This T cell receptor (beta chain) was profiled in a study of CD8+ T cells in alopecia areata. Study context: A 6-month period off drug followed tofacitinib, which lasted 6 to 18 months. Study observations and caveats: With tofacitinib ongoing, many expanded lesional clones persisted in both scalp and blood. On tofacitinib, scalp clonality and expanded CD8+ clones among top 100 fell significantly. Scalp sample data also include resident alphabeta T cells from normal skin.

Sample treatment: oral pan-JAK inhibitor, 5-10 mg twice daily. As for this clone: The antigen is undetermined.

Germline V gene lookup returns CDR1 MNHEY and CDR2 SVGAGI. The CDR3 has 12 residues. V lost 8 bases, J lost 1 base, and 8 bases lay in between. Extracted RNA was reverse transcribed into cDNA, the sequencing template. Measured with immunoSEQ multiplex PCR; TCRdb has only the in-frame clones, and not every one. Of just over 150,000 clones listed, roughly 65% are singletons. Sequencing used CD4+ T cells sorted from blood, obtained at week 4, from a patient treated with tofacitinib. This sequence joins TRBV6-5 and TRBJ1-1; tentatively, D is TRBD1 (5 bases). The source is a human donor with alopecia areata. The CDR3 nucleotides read TGTGCCAGCGGGGGGACGAACACTGAAGCTTTCTTT. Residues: CASGGTNTEAFF.